A single sample gave rise to the 24 T cell receptor beta chains below, sequenced in a study of Tregs in tolerant kidney transplant recipients. Assay: immunoSEQ multiplex PCR; the TCRdb copy retains only in-frame clones and omits some. The data contain approximately 100,000 clones, over 85% of them seen just once; the ten biggest clones take up 0.46%. Here the sequenced sample was CD4+ T cells from blood, taken before the transplant. All receptors come from a human donor who received a combined kidney and bone marrow transplant.

The count of this clone is one. The V call is TRBV2, the J call TRBJ2-5, with D possibly matching TRBD2 (5 bases). Germline CDR1 and CDR2: SNHLY and FYNNEI. This CDR3 comprises 13 residues. V dropped 6 bases and J dropped 4 bases, with 12 bases sitting between them. This chain's CDR3 is CASRRETGETQYF. DNA for the CDR3: TGTGCCAGCAGGAGGGAAACGGGAGAGACCCAGTACTTC.

The gene calls are TRBV9 and TRBJ2-5, with 11 bases fitting TRBD2. The end of the DNA is better explained by TRBJ2-7, so the J call may be wrong. The CDR3 has 15 residues. CDR1 and CDR2 from the germline V gene are SGDLS and YYNGEE. CDR3 residues: CASSVGGLAVSEQYF. As DNA, the CDR3 is TGTGCCAGCAGCGTAGGGGGACTAGCGGTGAGCGAGCAGTACTTC.

The V gene is TRBV11-2, the J gene TRBJ2-1; 7 bases are shared with TRBD2. V lost 6 bases to trimming and J lost 4 bases; unmatched junction nucleotides: 12. This CDR3 has 16 residues. Per germline, CDR1 SGHAT and CDR2 FQNNGV. The CDR3 DNA sequence: TGTGCCAGCAGACCTTCCAGCGGGGAGGATTACAATGAGCAGTTCTTC. Translated, it gives CASRPSSGEDYNEQFF.

This clone has only one observation. The chain couples TRBV5-1 to TRBJ2-7; 10 nucleotides line up with TRBD2. Germline V CDR1 and CDR2: SGHRS, YFSETQ. The CDR3 length is 15 residues. The trim removed 2 bases at V and 4 bases at J, leaving 6 bases unmatched. The chain's CDR3 is CASSFLAGGSYEQYF. CDR3 nucleotides: TGCGCCAGCAGCTTCTTAGCGGGGGGATCGTACGAGCAGTACTTC.

The V gene is TRBV2, the J gene TRBJ1-2; D uncertain. The CDR3 is 14 amino acids. V lost 3 bases to trimming and J lost 7 bases, with 15 bases between them. In germline, CDR1 is SNHLY, CDR2 FYNNEI. The CDR3 protein is CASSDDTAPGGYTF. CDR3 sequence (DNA): TGTGCCAGCAGTGATGACACGGCCCCCGGTGGCTACACCTTC.

The rearrangement joins TRBV28 to TRBJ2-7; 7 positions agree with TRBD1. Per germline, CDR1 MDHEN and CDR2 SYDVKM. This CDR3 is built from 14 residues. J was trimmed by 5 bases and V by 6 bases; bases with no gene match: 10. Written as DNA, the CDR3 is TGTGCCAGCAGCCGCGGACAGGTCTACAACGAGCAGTACTTC. This gives the protein CASSRGQVYNEQYF.

The chain couples TRBV9 to TRBJ2-2, with D perhaps matching TRBD2 (5 bases). Trimming shortened V by 4 bases and J by 7 bases, and 17 bases separated the two germline ends. The CDR3 sequence is 15 residues long. CDR1 and CDR2 from the germline V gene are SGDLS and YYNGEE. The CDR3, as DNA: TGTGCCAGCAGCCCTCGGGGTGGTTCCCACGGGGAGCTGTTTTTT. The encoded protein is CASSPRGGSHGELFF.

This clone was counted a single time. V is TRBV11-3 and J is TRBJ2-7; TRBD1 aligns across 7 bases. This CDR3 has 14 amino acids. CDR1 is SGHNT, CDR2 YENEEA, per germline. The ends lost 7 bases at V and 2 bases at J; junction bases unmatched: 8. Here the CDR3 reads CASTTPGTAYEQYF. CDR3 nucleotide sequence: TGTGCCAGCACCACGCCCGGGACAGCCTACGAGCAGTACTTC. The variable domain in full, completed from reference TRBV11-3 and TRBJ2-7, reads EAGVVQSPRYKIIEKKQPVAFWCNPISGHNTLYWYLQNLGQGPELLIRYENEEAVDDSQLPKDRFSAERLKGVDSTLKIQPAELGDSAVYLCASTTPGTAYEQYFGPGTRLTVT.

About this clone itself: Other DNA variants within this sample encode the same CDR3. The V gene is TRBV6-1, the J gene TRBJ1-6; D unresolved. Between the trimmed V and J ends, which lost 6 bases and 13 bases, there was a span of 19 bases. Germline assignment: CDR1 MNHNS and CDR2 SASEGT. The CDR3 consists of 14 residues. The CDR3 reads CASRFRQERSPLHF. The CDR3 coding sequence is TGTGCCAGCAGATTTCGTCAGGAAAGATCCCCCCTCCACTTT.

This CDR3 is CASSPKAQAGGGEQFF. CDR3 bases: TGTGCCAGCTCACCAAAAGCCCAAGCGGGAGGGGGTGAGCAGTTCTTC. The chain couples TRBV18 to TRBJ2-1, with 10 bases lining up with TRBD2. The CDR3 covers 16 residues. Unmatched junction bases numbered 10, after V lost 2 bases and J lost 9 bases. The germline V gene has CDR1 KGHSH and CDR2 LQKENI.

This clone is a singleton in its sample. The chain combines TRBV20-1 with TRBJ2-4; D perhaps matches TRBD2 (5 bases). Trimming cost V 5 bases and J 4 bases, with 6 bases left between them. CDR1 is DFQATT, CDR2 SNEGSKA, per germline (reference sequence). The CDR3 covers 11 residues. In DNA, the CDR3 is TGCAGTGCTTGGACTAAAAACATTCAGTACTTC. As protein: CSAWTKNIQYF.

The V call is TRBV19, the J call TRBJ2-5, with TRBD2 matching over 9 bases. The V segment lost 3 bases and the J segment 5 bases; nucleotides outside the gene matches: 7. Germline CDR1 is LNHDA and CDR2 is SQIVND (reference sequence). The CDR3 extends over 15 amino acids. The CDR3 loop reads CASSIVAGGPETQYF. The CDR3 nucleotides read TGTGCCAGTAGTATTGTTGCGGGGGGGCCTGAGACCCAGTACTTC.

The rearrangement joins TRBV9 to TRBJ1-6; tentatively, D is TRBD1 (6 bases). This CDR3 comprises 14 residues. With 0 bases removed from V and 9 bases from J, the gap between germline ends came to 10 bases. The germline V gene encodes CDR1 SGDLS and CDR2 YYNGEE. The CDR3 DNA reads as TGTGCCAGCAGCGTAGCCAGGGGTGGTTCACCCCTCCACTTT. This translates into CASSVARGGSPLHF.

This rearrangement joins TRBV16 to TRBJ1-2; possibly TRBD1 for D (5 bases). The germline gives CDR1 KGHSY, CDR2 FQNENV. This CDR3 comprises 13 residues. The V end lost 2 bases, the J end lost 2 bases, and 6 bases lay between the germline ends. CDR3 sequence: CASSQDRNYGYTF. CDR3 sequence (DNA): TGTGCCAGCAGCCAAGACAGAAACTATGGCTACACCTTC.

J is TRBJ2-7 and V is TRBV9; no firm D call. Germline CDR1 is SGDLS and CDR2 is YYNGEE. The CDR3 contains 16 residues. Trimming shortened V by 4 bases and J by 3 bases, and 20 bases separated the two germline ends. The CDR3: CASSPRHTAPGYEQYF. In DNA, the CDR3 is TGTGCCAGCAGCCCAAGGCACACGGCCCCGGGCTACGAGCAGTACTTC.

The chain has TRBV7-2 and TRBJ2-7, with D unresolved. The germline V gene has CDR1 SGHTA and CDR2 FQGNSA. This CDR3 contains 13 residues. V was trimmed by 1 base and J by 0 bases, leaving 4 bases between them. DNA for the CDR3: TGTGCCAGCAGCTTAGGTATCTCCTACGAGCAGTACTTC. This gives the protein CASSLGISYEQYF.

This sequence joins TRBV7-2 and TRBJ1-2; D call uncertain. Per the germline V gene, CDR1 is SGHTA and CDR2 is FQGNSA. The length of the CDR3 is 13 residues. Trimming took off 6 bases at V and 8 bases at J, with 16 bases between the two ends. The CDR3 sequence: CASSGSVLRGYTF. CDR3 in DNA: TGTGCCAGCAGTGGTTCGGTGCTGAGGGGCTACACCTTC.

This chain uses TRBV5-4 with TRBJ2-2, with D perhaps matching TRBD1 (6 bases). Germline V gene lookup returns CDR1 SGHNT and CDR2 YYREEE (reference sequence). This CDR3 spans 13 amino acids. V was pared by 0 bases and J by 6 bases, with 6 bases between. DNA for the CDR3: TGTGCCAGCAGCTTGGGGGGGCCCGGGGAGCTGTTTTTT. Its protein is CASSLGGPGELFF.

This clone has a single count. The genes are TRBV9 and TRBJ1-1; D is possibly TRBD1 (6 bases). There are 15 residues in the CDR3. Deletions cut 0 bases from V and 3 bases from J, with 12 bases between. CDR1 SGDLS and CDR2 YYNGEE come from the germline V gene. Here the CDR3 reads CASSVAGADYTEAFF. The CDR3 DNA reads as TGTGCCAGCAGCGTAGCAGGGGCCGACTACACTGAAGCTTTCTTT.

The chain recombines TRBV7-2 with TRBJ1-1, with 12 bases that match TRBD1. Germline CDR1 and CDR2: SGHTA and FQGNSA. CDR3 length: 15 amino acids. Trimming removed 4 bases from V and 6 bases from J; junction bases left unmatched: 6. CDR3 sequence: CASSSYGTGGAEAFF. CDR3 nucleotide sequence: TGTGCCAGCAGCTCCTACGGGACAGGGGGCGCTGAAGCTTTCTTT.

The chain couples TRBV11-2 to TRBJ2-7, with D hard to call. This CDR3 region has 15 residues. Trimming removed 1 base from V and 1 base from J, with 11 bases in between. Per germline, CDR1 SGHAT and CDR2 FQNNGV. In DNA form, the CDR3 reads TGTGCCAGCAGCTTAGTGGGCAGTTTATCCTACGAGCAGTACTTC. Encoded protein: CASSLVGSLSYEQYF.

J is TRBJ2-1 and V is TRBV5-6; TRBD2 is a possible D gene (5 bases). V dropped 4 bases and J dropped 0 bases, with 8 bases sitting between them. The CDR3 loop spans 14 amino acids. In germline, CDR1 is SGHDT, CDR2 YYEEEE. CDR3 nucleotide sequence: TGTGCCAGCAGCCGAGCGGACTCCTACAATGAGCAGTTCTTC. This codes for CASSRADSYNEQFF.

This chain connects TRBV9 to TRBJ1-6, with D possibly matching TRBD1 (5 bases). This CDR3 spans 15 amino acids. In germline, CDR1 is SGDLS, CDR2 YYNGEE. Deletions cut 2 bases from V and 4 bases from J, with 10 bases between. DNA of the CDR3: TGTGCCAGCAGCGTCGCAGGGAATTATAATTCACCCCTCCACTTT. Protein sequence: CASSVAGNYNSPLHF.

To note about this clone: Relative to the germline gene, one junction end is altered; a read error may explain this. The sample holds other DNA sequences that translate to the same CDR3. The chain combines TRBV7-3 with TRBJ1-6; no definite D call. Germline CDR1 and CDR2: SGHTA and FQGTGA. The CDR3 runs to 13 residues. In nucleotides, the CDR3 is TGTGCCAGCAGCGCCAGTCCCAATTCCCCCCTCCACTTT. Protein product: CASSASPNSPLHF.